This TCR beta chain emerged from a study of Ad26.COV2.S vaccination and SARS-CoV-2 variants. This table comes from immunoSEQ multiplex PCR, and its TCRdb copy is limited to in-frame clones, with some not included. This table has around 350,000 clones, more than 75% appearing once. Per the germline V gene, CDR1 is SGHRS and CDR2 is YFSETQ. The CDR3 covers 14 residues. Unmatched junction bases numbered 9, after V lost 5 bases and J lost 8 bases. Study-level findings and limits: Overall T cell responses may have been underestimated by the analyses of TCR breadth and depth.

This clone appeared once. Its antigen is not identified. The treatment is: approximately 18 received Ad26.COV2.S at low or high dose, single or two shots; about five received placebo; per-sample allocation not given. Specimens were obtained on day 63 following the first vaccine or placebo injection. Spike of the Wuhan-strain SARS-CoV-2 was expressed by an Ad26 vector, which formed the vaccine. The source is a person between 18 and 59 years old who received the Ad26.COV2.S COVID-19 vaccine or a placebo. This chain connects TRBV5-1 to TRBJ2-1, with 8 bases that match TRBD1. The source material was peripheral blood, sampled in a trial of Ad26.COV2.S vaccine versus placebo. The CDR3 DNA follows: TGCGCCAGCAGGCAAGGGACAGGTAGTCATGAGCAGTTCTTC. It yields the protein CASRQGTGSHEQFF.